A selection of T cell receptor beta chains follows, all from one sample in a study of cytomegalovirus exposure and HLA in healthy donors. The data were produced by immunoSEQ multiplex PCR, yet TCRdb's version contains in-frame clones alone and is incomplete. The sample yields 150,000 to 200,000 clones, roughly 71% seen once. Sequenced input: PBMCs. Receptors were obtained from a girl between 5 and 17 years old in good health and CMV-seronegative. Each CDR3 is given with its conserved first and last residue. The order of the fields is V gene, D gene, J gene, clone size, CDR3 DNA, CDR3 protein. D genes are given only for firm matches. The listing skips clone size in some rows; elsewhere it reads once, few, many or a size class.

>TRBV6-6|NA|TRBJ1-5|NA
TGTGCCAGCAGTTACTCCGGGAGTCAGCCCCAGCATTTT
CASSYSGSQPQHF
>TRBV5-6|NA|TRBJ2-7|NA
TGTGCCAGCAGCTTGGTAGAGGGTCCATCGTACGAGCAGTACTTC
CASSLVEGPSYEQYF
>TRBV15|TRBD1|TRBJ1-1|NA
TGTGCCACCAGCGTACCAGGGGGCACTGAAGCTTTCTTT
CATSVPGGTEAFF
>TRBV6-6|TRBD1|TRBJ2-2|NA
TGTGCCAGCGGGGACAGCGTGAACACCGGGGAGCTGTTTTTT
CASGDSVNTGELFF
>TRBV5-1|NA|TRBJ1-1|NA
TGCGCCAGCAGCTTGGCCGGGGGGCCGGGGACTGAAGCTTTCTTT
CASSLAGGPGTEAFF
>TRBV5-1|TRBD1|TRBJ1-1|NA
TGCGCCAGCAGTCTTCGCGAACAGGGGACGAGGGCTGAAGCTTTCTTT
CASSLREQGTRAEAFF
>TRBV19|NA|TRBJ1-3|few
TGTGCCAGTAGTTACGACAGGAGCTCTGGAAACACCATATATTTT
CASSYDRSSGNTIYF
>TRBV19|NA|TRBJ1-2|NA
TGTGCCAGTACCATCGTAGAGGGGGATGGAGGCTACACCTTC
CASTIVEGDGGYTF
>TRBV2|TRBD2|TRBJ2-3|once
TGTGCCAGCAGTCCTACTAGCGGGGGGGCAAATACGCAGTATTTT
CASSPTSGGANTQYF
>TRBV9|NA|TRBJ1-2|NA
TGTGCCAGCAGCGTCATGGGGGGGGATGGCTACACCTTC
CASSVMGGDGYTF
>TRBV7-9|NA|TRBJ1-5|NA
TGTGCCAGCAGCCAGACGGGGAATCAGCCCCAGCATTTT
CASSQTGNQPQHF
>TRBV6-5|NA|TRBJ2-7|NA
TGTGCCAGCAGTTACCTTGAGTCCTACGAGCAGTACTTC
CASSYLESYEQYF
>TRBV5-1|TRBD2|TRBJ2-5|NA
TGCGCCAGTACCCCGATCGGGACTAGCGGGGGGGCACAAGAGACCCAGTACTTC
CASTPIGTSGGAQETQYF
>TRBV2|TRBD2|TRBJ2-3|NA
TGTGCCAGCAGGGGAGCGGGGGGGCCTACAGATACGCAGTATTTT
CASRGAGGPTDTQYF
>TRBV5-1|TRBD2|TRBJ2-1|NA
TGCGCCAGCAGCTTGCTGCTAGCGGGGGGGTCCTACAATGAGCAGTTCTTC
CASSLLLAGGSYNEQFF
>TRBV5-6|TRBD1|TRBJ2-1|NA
TGTGCCAGCAGCTTGGAGGGGGCTCCCACTAATGAGCAGTTCTTC
CASSLEGAPTNEQFF
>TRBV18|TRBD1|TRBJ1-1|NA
TGTGCCAGCTCCCCGGACAGGGGGCACCTGAACACTGAAGCTTTCTTT
CASSPDRGHLNTEAFF
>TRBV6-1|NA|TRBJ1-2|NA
TGTGCCAGCAGTGAAGGAGGGCCCTATGGCTACACCTTC
CASSEGGPYGYTF
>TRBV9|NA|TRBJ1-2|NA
TGTGCCAGCAGCGTATGGACAGCTAACTATGGCTACACCTTC
CASSVWTANYGYTF
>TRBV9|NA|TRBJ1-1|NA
TGTGCCAGCAGCGTAGGAAGCCTCGGTGCCACTGAAGCTTTCTTT
CASSVGSLGATEAFF
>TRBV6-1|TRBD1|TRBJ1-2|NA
TGTGCCAGCGCTAGGACAGGGCCTAACTATGGCTACACCTTC
CASARTGPNYGYTF
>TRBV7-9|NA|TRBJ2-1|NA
TGTGCCAGCAGCTCGGGCGGCGGAGGTCTACGCAATGAGCAGTTCTTC
CASSSGGGGLRNEQFF
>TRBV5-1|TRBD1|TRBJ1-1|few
TGCGCCAGCAGCTGGATGGGACAGGGAGATACTGAAGCTTTCTTT
CASSWMGQGDTEAFF
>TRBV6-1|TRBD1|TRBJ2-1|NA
TGTGCCAGCAGTGTAGGGACAGTCCGTCTGAGGCATGAGCAGTTCTTC
CASSVGTVRLRHEQFF
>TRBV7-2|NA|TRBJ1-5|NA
TGTGCCAGCAGCCTGAACAGGGCCAATCAGCCCCAGCATTTT
CASSLNRANQPQHF
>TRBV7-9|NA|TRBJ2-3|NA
TGTGCCAGCAGCCAGACCGTCGGGGTAAGCACAGATACGCAGTATTTT
CASSQTVGVSTDTQYF
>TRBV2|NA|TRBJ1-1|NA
TGTGCCAGCAGGCTAATACAGGAAGGTAGCACTGAAGCTTTCTTT
CASRLIQEGSTEAFF
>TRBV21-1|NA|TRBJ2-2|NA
TGTGCCAGCAGCAAAGTGGGGCAAGGAGTGGTAGCCGGGGAGCTGTTTTTT
CASSKVGQGVVAGELFF
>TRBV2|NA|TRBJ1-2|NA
TGTGCCAGCAGTGAAAGTACGGTCCATGGCTACACCTTC
CASSESTVHGYTF
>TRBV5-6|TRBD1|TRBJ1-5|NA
TGTGCCAGCTGCAGGGGGCGGGATCAGCCCCAGCATTTT
CASCRGRDQPQHF
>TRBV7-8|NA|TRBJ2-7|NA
TGTGCCAGCAGCACAGGACCGGAATCCTACGAGCAGTACTTC
CASSTGPESYEQYF
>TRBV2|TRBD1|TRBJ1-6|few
TGTGCCAGCAGTAAACATACCGGGACAGATAATTCACCCCTCCACTTT
CASSKHTGTDNSPLHF
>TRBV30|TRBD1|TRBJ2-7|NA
TGTGCAACCGACAGGGGCGGCCACGAGCAGTACTTC
CATDRGGHEQYF
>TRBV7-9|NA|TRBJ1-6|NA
TGTGCCAGCAGCTTAGAGCCAGGGCAGGGGTCACCCCTCCACTTT
CASSLEPGQGSPLHF
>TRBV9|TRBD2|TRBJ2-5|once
TGTGCCAGCAGCGTATCCCCGGGGGGGACCCAGTACTTC
CASSVSPGGTQYF
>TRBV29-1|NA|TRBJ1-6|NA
TGCAGCGTCTCGAGCGGTGTTAATTCACCCCTCCACTTT
CSVSSGVNSPLHF
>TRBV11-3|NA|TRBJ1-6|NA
TGTGCCAGCAGCTTAGGGGGCCCAGATTCACCCCTCCACTTT
CASSLGGPDSPLHF
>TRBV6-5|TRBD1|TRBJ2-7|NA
TGTGCCAGCAGTGTTGACAGGGGCGCCCCCGCCGAGCAGTACTTC
CASSVDRGAPAEQYF
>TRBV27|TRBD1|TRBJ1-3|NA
TGTGCCAGCAGTTTTACAGGGGGTGGAAACACCATATATTTT
CASSFTGGGNTIYF
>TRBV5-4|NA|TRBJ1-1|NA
TGTGCCAGCAGCCTTGCCCCGACAGACCTCAACACTGAAGCTTTCTTT
CASSLAPTDLNTEAFF
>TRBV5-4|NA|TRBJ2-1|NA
TGTGCCAGCAGCGCCTCCCCTGACAGAAACAATGAGCAGTTCTTC
CASSASPDRNNEQFF
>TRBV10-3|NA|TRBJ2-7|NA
TGTGCCATCAGTGAGCCCAGATCCCTCTCCTACGAGCAGTACTTC
CAISEPRSLSYEQYF
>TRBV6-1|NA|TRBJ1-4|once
TGTGCCAGCAGTCCCCAGGCCCGAACTAATGAAAAACTGTTTTTT
CASSPQARTNEKLFF
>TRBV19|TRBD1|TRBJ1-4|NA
TGTGCCAGTAGGACAGGGCAAAATGAAAAACTGTTTTTT
CASRTGQNEKLFF
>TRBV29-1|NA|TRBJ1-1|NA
TGCAGCGTTGAAAAAGGGGTTGGCGAAGCTTTCTTT
CSVEKGVGEAFF
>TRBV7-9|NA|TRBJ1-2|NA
TGTGCCAGCAGCCGACAGATCCCTTGGTATGGCTACACCTTC
CASSRQIPWYGYTF
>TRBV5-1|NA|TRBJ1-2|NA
TGCGCCAGCAGATTCACAGCTAACTATGGCTACACCTTC
CASRFTANYGYTF
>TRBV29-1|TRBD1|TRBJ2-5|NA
TGCAGCGTTACGGACAGGGGCGAATACTTC
CSVTDRGEYF
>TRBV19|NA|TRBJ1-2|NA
TGTGCCAGTAGTACAGGGGCAGCGTATGGCTACACCTTC
CASSTGAAYGYTF
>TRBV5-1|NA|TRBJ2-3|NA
TGCGCCAGCAGCTCACTGAAACGCACAGATACGCAGTATTTT
CASSSLKRTDTQYF
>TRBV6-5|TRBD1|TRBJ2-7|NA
TGTGCCAGCAGCGACAGGGCTCGCGAGCAGTACTTC
CASSDRAREQYF
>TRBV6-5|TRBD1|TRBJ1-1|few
TGTGCCTGCTTGACAGGGGAGAACACTGAAGCTTTCTTT
CACLTGENTEAFF
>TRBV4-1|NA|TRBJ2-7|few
TGCGCCAGCAGCCCCCAGGGGGCGGGGGGGCTCTACGAGCAGTACTTC
CASSPQGAGGLYEQYF
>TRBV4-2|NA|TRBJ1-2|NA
TGTGCCAGCAGCCAAGGGACAAATGGCTACACCTTC
CASSQGTNGYTF
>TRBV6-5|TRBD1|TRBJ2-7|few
TGTGCCAGCAGAAAAACAGGGGAGACCTACGAGCAGTACTTC
CASRKTGETYEQYF
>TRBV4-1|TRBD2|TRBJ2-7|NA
TGCGCCAGCAGCCAAGATGGGAGCGGGGTGTTGAGCTCCTACGAGCAGTACTTC
CASSQDGSGVLSSYEQYF